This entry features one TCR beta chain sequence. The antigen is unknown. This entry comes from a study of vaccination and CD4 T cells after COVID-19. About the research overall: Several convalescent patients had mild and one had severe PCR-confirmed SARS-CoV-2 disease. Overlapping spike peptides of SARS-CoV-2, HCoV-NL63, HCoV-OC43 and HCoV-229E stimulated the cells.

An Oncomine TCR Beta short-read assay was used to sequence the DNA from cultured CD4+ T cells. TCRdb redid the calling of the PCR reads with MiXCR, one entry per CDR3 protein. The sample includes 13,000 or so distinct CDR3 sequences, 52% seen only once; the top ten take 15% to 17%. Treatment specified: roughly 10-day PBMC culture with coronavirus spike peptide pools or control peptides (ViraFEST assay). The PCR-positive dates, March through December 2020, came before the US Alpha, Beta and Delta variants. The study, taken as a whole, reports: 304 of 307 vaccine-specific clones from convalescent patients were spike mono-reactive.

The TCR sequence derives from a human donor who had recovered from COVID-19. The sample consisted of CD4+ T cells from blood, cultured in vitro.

Written as DNA, the CDR3 is TGTGCCAGCAGGGCCCCCCGCCATCCGGGAGAGCGGGGTCGGGATACGCAGTATTTT. As protein: CASRAPRHPGERGRDTQYF. The chain couples TRBV6-1 to TRBJ2-3; 7 bases agree with TRBD2. The CDR3 contains 19 residues. J was trimmed by 6 bases and V by 6 bases; bases with no gene match: 24. Germline lookup yields CDR1 MNHNS and CDR2 SASEGT.